The rows below give T cell receptor beta chains drawn from one sample of a study of monozygotic twins with inflammatory bowel disease. TCRdb reprocessed the 5' RACE reads and reports one entry per CDR3 protein, with no DNA. The sample includes about 420,000 distinct CDR3 sequences. Sequencing input: blood. These receptors were taken from a human donor with ulcerative colitis or Crohn's disease, or a healthy co-twin of an affected twin (not recorded which). Both conserved end residues are part of each CDR3. Fields, in order: V gene, J gene, CDR3 protein.

TRBV7-2	TRBJ2-5	CASSSLGTSGGTQYF
TRBV20-1	TRBJ2-3	CSARASGTDTQYF
TRBV4-3	TRBJ2-1	CASSHDTSGSYNEQFF
TRBV10-3	TRBJ2-7	CAIRLAGVNEQYF
TRBV30	TRBJ2-2	CAWSVRRGQGRTGELFF
TRBV7-8	TRBJ1-6	CASSHFEGSSPLHF
TRBV11-2	TRBJ1-4	CASSFDRREKLFF
TRBV7-8	TRBJ1-1	CASSLSSSGMNTEAFF
TRBV19	TRBJ1-5	CASSMLQNSNQPQHF
TRBV6-1	TRBJ1-5	CASSELVGQPQHF
TRBV7-2	TRBJ1-4	CASSLAASGGEKLFF
TRBV7-2	TRBJ2-1	CASSTTGYEQFF
TRBV9	TRBJ2-7	CASSVGVNPYEQYF
TRBV7-9	TRBJ1-2	CASSFGVGLRGTGYTF
TRBV7-2	TRBJ2-7	CASSSFNKGEQYF
TRBV7-9	TRBJ2-1	CASTKRAGDEQFF
TRBV2	TRBJ1-1	CASSEVRSGTEAFF
TRBV29-1	TRBJ2-1	CSVDNLGLRGLGYNEQFF
TRBV20-1	TRBJ2-7	CSAREPRGQLGYEQYF
TRBV5-1	TRBJ2-1	CASIWTPGSYNEQFF
TRBV12-3/TRBV12-4	TRBJ1-2	CASILRGAYGYTF
TRBV7-9	TRBJ2-1	CASSLAGDNEQFF
TRBV20-1	TRBJ1-6	CSASAQVNSPLHF
TRBV12-3/TRBV12-4	TRBJ1-4	CASSGTGTINEKLFF
TRBV2	TRBJ1-6	CASSEARDRARSPLHF
TRBV3-1	TRBJ1-1	CASSQDWVRNTEAFF